These 7 T cell receptor beta chains came from one sample sequenced in a study of cytomegalovirus exposure and HLA in healthy donors. PCR amplification relied on 60 Vbeta primers (plus 13 Jbeta primers). Sequenced by immunoSEQ multiplex PCR; TCRdb stores in-frame clones only, minus some. The sample lists 150,000 or so clones; about two thirds were seen once. The sample taken for sequencing was PBMCs. The receptors derive from a woman younger than 30 in good health and CMV-seronegative.

The rearrangement links TRBV4-3 to TRBJ2-3; 10 bases are a match to TRBD2. Germline trimming cut 3 bases from V and 2 bases from J; bases unmatched to any gene: 8. Germline V CDR1 and CDR2: LGHNA, YSLEER. This CDR3 is 17 amino acids long. The CDR3 DNA follows: TGCGCCAGCAGCCAGGCTAGCGGGGGAGGGCCCACAGATACGCAGTATTTT. Translating gives CASSQASGGGPTDTQYF.

This chain connects TRBV2 to TRBJ1-1; perhaps TRBD1 as D (5 bases). V lost 2 bases, J lost 1 base, and 14 bases lay in between. There are 16 residues in the CDR3. Germline CDR1 SNHLY, CDR2 FYNNEI. CDR3 sequence: CASSEFQGNQNTEAFF. As DNA, the CDR3 is TGTGCCAGCAGTGAATTCCAGGGCAATCAGAACACTGAAGCTTTCTTT.

The chain recombines TRBV4-3 with TRBJ2-1; 7 nucleotides align to TRBD1. This CDR3 spans 14 amino acids. Per the germline V gene, CDR1 is LGHNA and CDR2 is YSLEER. Trimming removed 1 base from V and 5 bases from J; junction bases left unmatched: 2. CDR3 sequence reads: CASSQATGDNEQFF. For the CDR3, the DNA is TGCGCCAGCAGCCAAGCAACAGGGGACAATGAGCAGTTCTTC.

The V call is TRBV5-6, the J call TRBJ1-1, with a tentative D call TRBD1 (5 bases). The germline V and J ends were trimmed by 1 base and 1 base, with 11 bases remaining between them. CDR3 size: 15 residues. CDR1 is SGHDT, CDR2 YYEEEE, per germline. The CDR3: CASSLWGRRNTEAFF. Written as DNA, the CDR3 is TGTGCCAGCAGCTTGTGGGGCAGGCGGAACACTGAAGCTTTCTTT.

This clone was observed a few times. V is TRBV6-1 and J is TRBJ2-2; D is possibly TRBD2 (6 bases). The V end lost 1 base, the J end lost 1 base, and 10 bases lay between the germline ends. Germline CDR1 MNHNS, CDR2 SASEGT. The CDR3 is 16 residues long. The CDR3 nucleotides read TGTGCCAGCAGTGAAGGCCGGGACTTGAACACCGGGGAGCTGTTTTTT. It translates to CASSEGRDLNTGELFF.

This clone was seen only a few times. The chain links TRBV30 to TRBJ1-1; D may be TRBD1 (5 bases). This CDR3 contains 14 residues. Trimming took off 4 bases at V and 1 base at J, with 13 bases between the two ends. CDR1 is GTSNPN and CDR2 is SVGIG in the germline V gene (reference sequence). CDR3 sequence: CAWTRGGGNTEAFF. CDR3 in DNA: TGTGCCTGGACGCGCGGGGGGGGGAACACTGAAGCTTTCTTT.

The chain joins TRBV4-1 to TRBJ1-2; no firm D call. Trimming removed 2 bases from V and 0 bases from J, with 13 bases in between. This CDR3 has 16 amino acids. Germline V gene sequence: CDR1 MGHRA, CDR2 YSYEKL. Written as DNA, the CDR3 is TGCGCCAGCAGCCAATTGGGCAGAAAAACTAACTATGGCTACACCTTC. As protein: CASSQLGRKTNYGYTF.